Listed below are T cell receptor beta chains from one sample, sequenced in a study of prognosis after radiotherapy for stage I lung cancer. TCRdb reprocessed the multiplex PCR reads with MiXCR, giving one entry per CDR3 protein. Here the sample spans roughly 15,000 distinct CDR3 sequences, about 47% being singletons. Sample: PBMCs, taken before or after stereotactic body radiation therapy (not recorded which). The receptors were sampled from a donor aged 50 or older with non-small cell lung cancer. Both conserved end residues are part of each CDR3. A D gene is named only where the DNA matches it firmly. Clone sizes are given selectively: once, few, many, or a class where the clone is expanded.

clone size	J gene	V gene	D gene	CDR3 protein	CDR3 DNA
medium-sized	TRBJ1-2	TRBV6-1	-	CASSRSNYGYTF	TGTGCCAGCAGTCGGTCGAACTATGGCTACACCTTC
-	TRBJ2-7	TRBV5-4	TRBD2	CASSTSGGSPYEQYF	TGTGCCAGCAGTACTAGCGGGGGAAGCCCCTACGAGCAGTACTTC
-	TRBJ2-3	TRBV20-1	TRBD2	CSAREVAGDFPDTQYF	TGCAGTGCTAGAGAAGTAGCGGGGGATTTCCCAGATACGCAGTATTTT
-	TRBJ2-5	TRBV20-1	-	CSAPISGWPETQYF	TGCAGTGCTCCTATATCGGGGTGGCCGGAGACCCAGTACTTC
medium-sized	TRBJ2-1	TRBV6-2/TRBV6-3	-	CASSYRDYNEQFF	TGTGCCAGCAGTTACCGGGACTACAATGAGCAGTTCTTC
-	TRBJ2-1	TRBV20-1	TRBD2	CSSRPQGREGFNEQFF	TGCAGTTCTAGACCCCAAGGGAGGGAGGGCTTCAATGAGCAGTTCTTC
many	TRBJ1-5	TRBV7-2	TRBD1	CASRPTGETQPQHF	TGTGCCAGCAGGCCTACAGGGGAAACTCAGCCCCAGCATTTT
-	TRBJ2-1	TRBV9	-	CASSPGGGSYNEQFF	TGTGCCAGCAGCCCCGGTGGGGGCTCCTACAATGAGCAGTTCTTC
many	TRBJ1-2	TRBV3-1	-	CASSQGGGGRAHYGYTF	TGTGCCAGCAGCCAAGGCGGGGGGGGGCGCGCCCACTATGGCTACACCTTC
many	TRBJ1-1	TRBV19	-	CASSDKPNTEAFF	TGTGCCAGTAGCGACAAGCCGAACACTGAAGCTTTCTTT
-	TRBJ2-7	TRBV5-1	-	CASSLGREWEEQYF	TGCGCCAGCAGCTTGGGCAGGGAATGGGAAGAGCAGTACTTC
many	TRBJ1-4	TRBV6-1	-	CASIGTPGEKLFF	TGTGCCAGCATCGGGACGCCCGGTGAAAAACTGTTTTTT
-	TRBJ2-1	TRBV24-1	-	CATSDSRFHNEQFF	TGTGCCACCAGTGACAGCCGTTTCCACAATGAGCAGTTCTTC
medium-sized	TRBJ2-7	TRBV11-2	TRBD1	CASSLGGQGPYEQYF	TGTGCCAGCAGCTTAGGGGGACAGGGACCCTACGAGCAGTACTTC
many	TRBJ1-4	TRBV6-5	-	CASSYSQADNEKLFF	TGTGCCAGCAGTTACTCACAGGCAGATAATGAAAAACTGTTTTTT
-	TRBJ2-7	TRBV6-2/TRBV6-3	-	CASRVSCISYEQYF	TGCGCCAGCCGTGTGAGCTGTATCTCCTACGAGCAGTACTTC
-	TRBJ2-7	TRBV6-1	-	CASSEGQTGSYEQYF	TGTGCCAGCAGTGAAGGACAGACGGGGTCCTACGAGCAGTACTTC
many	TRBJ1-3	TRBV6-5	-	CASSYSPPYSGNTIYF	TGTGCCAGCAGTTACTCCCCCCCATACTCTGGAAACACCATATATTTT
many	TRBJ1-4	TRBV4-3	-	CASSQYPGDEKLFF	TGCGCCAGCAGCCAATACCCAGGGGATGAAAAACTGTTTTTT
many	TRBJ2-3	TRBV12-3/TRBV12-4	-	CASSLSQAADTQYF	TGTGCCAGCAGTTTAAGCCAGGCCGCAGATACGCAGTATTTT
many	TRBJ1-1	TRBV7-6	TRBD1	CASSLGDSKGATEAFF	TGTGCCAGCAGCTTAGGGGACAGTAAGGGTGCCACTGAAGCTTTCTTT
-	TRBJ2-2	TRBV4-1	-	CASIQIVIQGGANTGELFF	TGCGCCAGCATCCAGATCGTGATTCAGGGCGGGGCAAACACCGGGGAGCTGTTTTTT
many	TRBJ1-4	TRBV7-9	TRBD1	CASSSGTGAEKLFF	TGTGCCAGCAGCTCCGGGACAGGAGCTGAAAAACTGTTTTTT
-	TRBJ1-2	TRBV28	TRBD1	CTSISQGAYGYTF	TGTACCAGCATTTCACAGGGGGCCTATGGCTACACCTTC
many	TRBJ2-5	TRBV2	-	CASKFQETQYF	TGTGCCAGCAAATTCCAAGAGACCCAGTACTTC
medium-sized	TRBJ2-7	TRBV6-1	TRBD2	CASRKLAGGTYEQYF	TGTGCCAGCAGGAAACTAGCGGGAGGCACCTACGAGCAGTACTTC
many	TRBJ1-6	TRBV18	TRBD1	CASSPGTGISPLHF	TGTGCCAGCTCACCAGGGACAGGGATTTCACCCCTCCACTTT
-	TRBJ1-2	TRBV5-6	-	CASSSGNYGYTF	TGTGCCAGCAGCTCGGGTAACTATGGCTACACCTTC
medium-sized	TRBJ2-3	TRBV27	-	CASSRGGPASSTDTQYF	TGTGCCAGCAGTCGCGGAGGGCCGGCCTCTAGCACAGATACGCAGTATTTT
few	TRBJ2-1	TRBV7-2	-	CASGPRGYNEQFF	TGTGCCAGCGGACCTAGGGGATACAATGAGCAGTTCTTC
-	TRBJ1-6	TRBV19	-	CASSSNPGSYNSPLHF	TGTGCCAGTAGTAGCAATCCGGGATCCTATAATTCACCCCTCCACTTT
many	TRBJ2-7	TRBV5-6	-	CASSLNPGSSYEQYF	TGTGCCAGCAGCTTGAATCCCGGGAGCTCCTACGAGCAGTACTTC
many	TRBJ2-2	TRBV20-1	TRBD2	CSARPTTAGRGGELFF	TGCAGTGCTAGGCCTACCACAGCGGGGCGGGGCGGGGAGCTGTTTTTT
many	TRBJ2-1	TRBV20-1	-	CSVTKVSGNEQFF	TGCAGTGTAACAAAGGTCTCAGGCAATGAGCAGTTCTTC
large	TRBJ1-6	TRBV20-1	-	CSARETASNSPLHF	TGCAGTGCTAGAGAAACAGCCTCTAATTCACCCCTCCACTTT
-	TRBJ2-7	TRBV6-5	-	CASSYSTTPGSEQYF	TGTGCCAGCAGTTACTCGACGACCCCAGGTTCAGAGCAGTACTTC
-	TRBJ1-3	TRBV12-3/TRBV12-4	-	CASSSQVAGGNTIYF	TGTGCCAGCAGTTCCCAGGTGGCTGGCGGAAACACCATATATTTT